The next 21 T cell receptor beta chains were all read from a single sample in a study of cytomegalovirus exposure and HLA in healthy donors. Primers for the PCR totalled 60 Vbeta and 13 Jbeta. The method was immunoSEQ multiplex PCR; TCRdb's version includes in-frame clones alone and lacks a portion of them. The table has about 130,000 clones, 77% seen once; the top ten hold around 2%. The sequenced material came from PBMCs. Receptors originate from a man aged 30 to 45 in good health and CMV-seronegative.

The genes are TRBV30 and TRBJ2-1; perhaps TRBD2 as D (6 bases). Germline V CDR1 and CDR2: GTSNPN, SVGIG (reference sequence). This CDR3 spans 14 amino acids. Trimming stripped 6 bases from V and 0 bases from J, with 12 bases between. The DNA for the CDR3 is TGTGCCTGTAAGGACGGGAGCTCCTACAATGAGCAGTTCTTC. This encodes CACKDGSSYNEQFF. The variable domain in full, completed from reference TRBV30 and TRBJ2-1, reads SQTIHQWPATLVQPVGSPLSLECTVEGTSNPNLYWYRQAAGRGLQLLFYSVGIGQISSEVPQNLSASRPQDRQFILSSKKLLLSDSGFYLCACKDGSSYNEQFFGPGTRLTVL.

This clone was seen only a few times. The J gene is TRBJ2-4, the V gene TRBV6-1; D possibly corresponds to TRBD1 (5 bases). The V and J ends lost 1 base and 6 bases respectively, with 13 bases between them. This CDR3 is 15 amino acids long. Germline CDR1 reads MNHNS; CDR2 reads SASEGT. The CDR3 loop reads CASSEGVVGVNIQYF. The CDR3 DNA reads TGTGCCAGCAGTGAAGGGGTAGTAGGGGTAAACATTCAGTACTTC.

The chain links TRBV9 to TRBJ2-1, with a weak D call TRBD2 (6 bases). Deletions cut 4 bases from V and 6 bases from J, with 14 bases between. Per germline, CDR1 SGDLS and CDR2 YYNGEE. The CDR3 is 14 residues long. CDR3 sequence (DNA): TGTGCCAGCAGCTTAACGGGACTCACCAATGAGCAGTTCTTC. Amino acids: CASSLTGLTNEQFF.

The rearrangement joins TRBV5-1 to TRBJ1-4; possibly TRBD1 for D (5 bases). The CDR3 has 15 residues. The V and J ends lost 2 bases and 7 bases respectively, with 15 bases between them. CDR1 and CDR2 from the germline V gene are SGHRS and YFSETQ. CDR3: CASSLLDQRGEKLFF. The CDR3 DNA follows: TGCGCCAGCAGCTTATTGGACCAAAGGGGTGAAAAACTGTTTTTT. Based on the CDR3 plus reference TRBV5-1 and TRBJ1-4, the full variable domain is KAGVTQTPRYLIKTRGQQVTLSCSPISGHRSVSWYQQTPGQGLQFLFEYFSETQRNKGNFPGRFSGRQFSNSRSEMNVSTLELGDSALYLCASSLLDQRGEKLFFGSGTQLSVL.

This rearrangement joins TRBV5-1 to TRBJ2-6; perhaps TRBD1 as D (6 bases). Germline-derived CDR1 and CDR2 are SGHRS and YFSETQ. This CDR3 comprises 15 residues. V lost 7 bases, J lost 0 bases, and 11 bases lay in between. In DNA, the CDR3 is TGCGCCAGCCAGGGGCTGAACTCTGGGGCCAACGTCCTGACTTTC. Translating it yields CASQGLNSGANVLTF. Supplemented by reference TRBV5-1 and TRBJ2-6, the full variable domain reads KAGVTQTPRYLIKTRGQQVTLSCSPISGHRSVSWYQQTPGQGLQFLFEYFSETQRNKGNFPGRFSGRQFSNSRSEMNVSTLELGDSALYLCASQGLNSGANVLTFGAGSRLTVL.

This clone was detected only a few times. The rearrangement uses TRBV4-1 and TRBJ1-1; 7 nucleotides align to TRBD1. The CDR3 has 15 amino acids. V lost 2 bases, J lost 0 bases, and 3 bases stayed unmatched. CDR1 MGHRA and CDR2 YSYEKL come from the germline V gene. The CDR3 DNA reads TGCGCCAGCAGCCAACGCCAGGGGGTGAACACTGAAGCTTTCTTT. It translates to CASSQRQGVNTEAFF.

The chain couples TRBV29-1 to TRBJ2-3; 7 bases map to TRBD2. J lost 5 bases, V lost 4 bases, and 9 bases had no gene match. CDR1 is SQVTM and CDR2 is ANQGSEA in the germline V gene. The CDR3 has 14 amino acids. The DNA for the CDR3 is TGCAGCGTTGCCCGTGCGGGAGTTGGAGATACGCAGTATTTT. Translating gives CSVARAGVGDTQYF.

The chain couples TRBV19 to TRBJ2-5, with a weak D call TRBD1 (6 bases). The CDR3 sequence is 14 residues long. The germline gives CDR1 LNHDA, CDR2 SQIVND (reference sequence). Trimming stripped 2 bases from V and 5 bases from J, with 12 bases between. The CDR3 DNA sequence: TGTGCCAGTAGTATACCAGGGGCCAGGGAGACCCAGTACTTC. It translates to CASSIPGARETQYF.

The V and J genes are TRBV6-5 and TRBJ2-1, with 13 bases lining up with TRBD2. Germline values: CDR1 MNHEY, CDR2 SVGAGI. The CDR3 loop spans 15 amino acids. Trimming at V came to 8 bases and at J to 4 bases, leaving 5 bases not matched to a gene. This CDR3 reads CASAMGLAGYNEQFF. CDR3 sequence (DNA): TGTGCCAGCGCGATGGGACTAGCGGGATACAATGAGCAGTTCTTC.

The chain joins TRBV19 to TRBJ2-5, with D unresolved. Deletions cut 0 bases from V and 5 bases from J, with 13 bases between. Germline V gene lookup returns CDR1 LNHDA and CDR2 SQIVND (reference sequence). The CDR3 covers 15 residues. The CDR3 is CASSIEGARTETQYF. The DNA of the CDR3 is TGTGCCAGTAGTATAGAAGGAGCCCGTACGGAGACCCAGTACTTC.

This sequence joins TRBV6-1 and TRBJ1-1, with D possibly TRBD1 on 5 matching bases. V gave up 5 bases and J gave up 7 bases, with 17 bases separating them. The CDR3 runs 14 residues. Germline lookup yields CDR1 MNHNS and CDR2 SASEGT. CDR3: CASSPGVGVIEAFF. The CDR3, as DNA: TGTGCCAGCAGTCCGGGGGTGGGTGTTATTGAAGCTTTCTTT.

The chain employs TRBV6-6 and TRBJ1-2; 11 bases are shared with TRBD1. There are 14 residues in the CDR3. The J segment lost 8 bases and the V segment lost 4 bases, leaving 6 bases of the junction unmatched. In germline, CDR1 is MNHNY, CDR2 SVGAGI (reference sequence). The CDR3: CASSSGQGAGGYTF. The CDR3 coding sequence is TGTGCCAGCAGTTCCGGACAGGGGGCGGGGGGCTACACCTTC.

The rearrangement links TRBV5-1 to TRBJ2-1; 9 bases line up with TRBD1. With 1 base clipped from V and 9 bases from J, the junction kept 11 bases outside the gene matches. The germline gives CDR1 SGHRS, CDR2 YFSETQ. The CDR3 runs 16 residues. Here the CDR3 DNA reads TGCGCCAGCAGCTTGTCGACAGGGGGGTTTGGGGTTGAGCAGTTCTTC. Amino acids: CASSLSTGGFGVEQFF. Variable domain in full (rest from reference TRBV5-1 and TRBJ2-1): KAGVTQTPRYLIKTRGQQVTLSCSPISGHRSVSWYQQTPGQGLQFLFEYFSETQRNKGNFPGRFSGRQFSNSRSEMNVSTLELGDSALYLCASSLSTGGFGVEQFFGPGTRLTVL.

The CDR3 DNA sequence: TGTGCCATCAGTGGCCCGACAGGGGGCCCGTTTTTTGGAGCTTTCTTT. It is translated as CAISGPTGGPFFGAFF. This chain joins TRBV10-3 and TRBJ1-1, with 10 nucleotides matching TRBD1. The V segment lost 4 bases and the J segment 10 bases; nucleotides outside the gene matches: 15. This CDR3 is 16 amino acids long. CDR1 is ENHRY and CDR2 is SYGVKD in the germline V gene.

Here the CDR3 DNA reads TGTGCCAGCAGCGCGGGACTAGCGGGATCCTACGAGCAGTACTTC. Translation: CASSAGLAGSYEQYF. The chain is built from TRBV9 and TRBJ2-7, with TRBD2 matching over 13 bases. Germline values: CDR1 SGDLS, CDR2 YYNGEE. The CDR3 covers 15 residues. The junction had 1 base not matched to a gene; V was cut back by 3 bases and J by 1 base.

This rearrangement joins TRBV30 to TRBJ1-5, with D hard to call. V lost 0 bases and J lost 7, with 10 bases in between. Per the germline V gene, CDR1 is GTSNPN and CDR2 is SVGIG (reference sequence). The CDR3 runs to 13 residues. Written as DNA, the CDR3 is TGTGCCTGGAGTGTACGCCGTCAGCAGCCCCAGCATTTT. As protein: CAWSVRRQQPQHF.

This clone appeared a few times. The genes are TRBV10-1 and TRBJ2-7, with 8 bases that match TRBD1. Germline CDR1 is WNHNN and CDR2 is SYGVQD (reference sequence). The CDR3 consists of 14 residues. The trim removed 4 bases at V and 1 base at J, leaving 3 bases unmatched. As DNA, the CDR3 is TGCGCCAGCAGTGGCGGGACAGGTTCCTACGAGCAGTACTTC. This codes for CASSGGTGSYEQYF.

This clone was counted once. At the DNA level, this CDR3 is encoded by other sequences in the same sample as well. The chain carries TRBV25-1 and TRBJ1-4; TRBD1 matches 11 bases. CDR3 length: 15 amino acids. CDR1 is MGHDK, CDR2 SYGVNS, per germline. V was clipped by 2 bases and J by 6 bases; unmatched bases: 2. The CDR3 nucleotides are TGTGCCAGCAGTGAAGGGACAGGGGGTGATGAAAAACTGTTTTTT. Protein sequence: CASSEGTGGDEKLFF.

The chain recombines TRBV5-4 with TRBJ2-5; D gene unclear. Germline CDR1 is SGHNT and CDR2 is YYREEE (reference sequence). Trimming stripped 0 bases from V and 4 bases from J, with 4 bases between. The CDR3 has 12 residues. DNA of the CDR3: TGTGCCAGCAGCTTGGACAGAGAGACCCAGTACTTC. The encoded protein is CASSLDRETQYF.

The gene calls are TRBV28 and TRBJ1-5; 10 bases agree with TRBD1. The CDR3 consists of 15 residues. The ends lost 2 bases at V and 7 bases at J; junction bases unmatched: 5. Germline V gives CDR1 MDHEN, CDR2 SYDVKM. The CDR3 loop reads CASSLRQGARQPQHF. The CDR3 DNA reads TGTGCCAGCAGTTTAAGACAGGGGGCGCGCCAGCCCCAGCATTTT.

V gene TRBV10-2 combines with J gene TRBJ2-1; D possibly corresponds to TRBD1 (5 bases). The CDR3 spans 15 residues. V was trimmed by 3 bases and J by 6 bases, leaving 15 bases between them. Germline-derived CDR1 and CDR2 are WSHSY and SAAADI. The CDR3 nucleotides are TGCGCCAGCAGTGACCCAGGGCCTCATGGCAATGAGCAGTTCTTC. Translation: CASSDPGPHGNEQFF.